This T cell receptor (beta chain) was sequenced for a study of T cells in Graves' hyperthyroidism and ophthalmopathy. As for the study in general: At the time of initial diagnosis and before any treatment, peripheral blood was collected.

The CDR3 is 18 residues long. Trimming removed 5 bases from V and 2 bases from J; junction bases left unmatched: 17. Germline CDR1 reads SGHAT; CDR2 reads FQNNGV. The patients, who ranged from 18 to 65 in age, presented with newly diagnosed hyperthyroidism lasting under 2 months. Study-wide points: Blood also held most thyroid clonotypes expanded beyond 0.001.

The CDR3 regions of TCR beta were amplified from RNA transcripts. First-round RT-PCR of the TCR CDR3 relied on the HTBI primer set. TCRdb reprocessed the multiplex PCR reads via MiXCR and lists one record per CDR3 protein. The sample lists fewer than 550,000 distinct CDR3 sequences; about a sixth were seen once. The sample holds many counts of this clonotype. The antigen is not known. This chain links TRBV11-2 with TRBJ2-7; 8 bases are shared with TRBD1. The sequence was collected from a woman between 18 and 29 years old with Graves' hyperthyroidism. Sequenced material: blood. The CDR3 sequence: CASSPIKMPGGLAYEQYF. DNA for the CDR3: TGTGCCAGCAGCCCGATAAAGATGCCAGGGGGCCTGGCCTACGAGCAGTACTTC. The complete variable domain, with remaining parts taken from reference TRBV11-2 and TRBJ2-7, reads EAGVAQSPRYKIIEKRQSVAFWCNPISGHATLYWYQQILGQGPKLLIQFQNNGVVDDSQLPKDRFSAERLKGVDSTLKIQPAKLEDSAVYLCASSPIKMPGGLAYEQYFGPGTRLTVT.